This TCR beta chain is from a study of blood T cell repertoires in COVID-19. With 3 bases clipped from V and 7 bases from J, the junction kept 5 bases outside the gene matches. Germline loops: CDR1 DFQATT, CDR2 SNEGSKA (reference sequence). The CDR3 covers 13 residues. This clone was detected a few times. Clones were sequenced by immunoSEQ multiplex PCR, and TCRdb holds only the in-frame ones, with some missing. The sample records under 350,000 clones, approximately 86% being singletons. What was sequenced was peripheral blood. This clonotype originated in a man between 70 and 80 years old with acute or convalescent COVID-19. The chain joins TRBV20-1 to TRBJ1-5; 8 bases line up with TRBD1. The CDR3: CSASGQGWQPQHF. The CDR3 DNA reads TGCAGTGCTAGTGGACAGGGATGGCAGCCCCAGCATTTT.